This is a list of T cell receptor beta chains from one sample in a study of T cells after yellow fever vaccination. TCRdb fed the 5' RACE reads into MiXCR, producing one record per CDR3 protein. Seen here are about 50,000 distinct CDR3 sequences, about 5% observed once, and the top ten hold around a third. This specimen was PBMCs, either bulk or a sorted T-cell subset (CD4+, CD8+, memory, or dextramer-sorted; not recorded which), taken on the day of the yellow fever booster vaccination. These TCRs come from a man aged 18 to 35 who received the YFV17D yellow fever vaccine. Both conserved end residues are part of each CDR3. Each record gives: CDR3 DNA, CDR3 protein, clone size, D gene, J gene, V gene. A D gene is named only where the DNA matches it firmly. Size is stated for part of the rows, as once, few or many counts, or as a class when the clone is expanded.

CDR3 DNA: TGTGCCAGCAGCCAAGCGGGGGGGAACACCGGGGAGCTGTTTTTT
CDR3 protein: CASSQAGGNTGELFF
clone size: NA
D gene: TRBD2
J gene: TRBJ2-2
V gene: TRBV5-4

CDR3 DNA: TGTGCCAGCAGCTTTTTTACCAATGAAAAACTGTTTTTT
CDR3 protein: CASSFFTNEKLFF
clone size: NA
D gene: NA
J gene: TRBJ1-4
V gene: TRBV7-8

CDR3 DNA: TGCAGTGCTAGAGATCTTGAGGCGCTTTTCCAAGGGGGTGAGCAGTTCTTC
CDR3 protein: CSARDLEALFQGGEQFF
clone size: NA
D gene: NA
J gene: TRBJ2-1
V gene: TRBV20-1

CDR3 DNA: TGTGCCAGCATGGACAGTTGGCATGAAAAACTGTTTTTT
CDR3 protein: CASMDSWHEKLFF
clone size: NA
D gene: NA
J gene: TRBJ1-4
V gene: TRBV2

CDR3 DNA: TGTGCCAGCAGCTTCCAAACAGGGGGCCATTCCTACAATGAGCAGTTCTTC
CDR3 protein: CASSFQTGGHSYNEQFF
clone size: NA
D gene: TRBD1
J gene: TRBJ2-1
V gene: TRBV5-5

CDR3 DNA: TGTGCCAGCAGTTACTTACGCCCGAGGGGGGTCCCCTCCTACGAGCAGTACTTC
CDR3 protein: CASSYLRPRGVPSYEQYF
clone size: many
D gene: NA
J gene: TRBJ2-7
V gene: TRBV6-2/TRBV6-3

CDR3 DNA: TGTGCCAGCAGTTCCACGGGGAAGATTGGAAGCATTCAGTACTTC
CDR3 protein: CASSSTGKIGSIQYF
clone size: many
D gene: NA
J gene: TRBJ2-4
V gene: TRBV12-3/TRBV12-4

CDR3 DNA: TGTGCCAGCAGCCTAGAGCCCCGAGACACAGATACGCAGTATTTT
CDR3 protein: CASSLEPRDTDTQYF
clone size: many
D gene: NA
J gene: TRBJ2-3
V gene: TRBV11-2

CDR3 DNA: TGTGCTAGTGGCCACCTAAGACAGAATACTTTCTTT
CDR3 protein: CASGHLRQNTFF
clone size: many
D gene: NA
J gene: TRBJ1-1
V gene: TRBV12-5

CDR3 DNA: TGCAGTGCTATGGACAGGGGCGACTATGGCTACACCTTC
CDR3 protein: CSAMDRGDYGYTF
clone size: many
D gene: TRBD1
J gene: TRBJ1-2
V gene: TRBV20-1

CDR3 DNA: TGTGCCAGCAGTGGGGGAGGGGCCAATAATGAGCAGTTCTTC
CDR3 protein: CASSGGGANNEQFF
clone size: many
D gene: TRBD2
J gene: TRBJ2-1
V gene: TRBV12-3/TRBV12-4

CDR3 DNA: TGTGCCAGCAGTTTAGGTTTTAGCAGTCCCGGGACTGAAGCTTTCTTT
CDR3 protein: CASSLGFSSPGTEAFF
clone size: NA
D gene: NA
J gene: TRBJ1-1
V gene: TRBV12-3/TRBV12-4

CDR3 DNA: TGCAGTGCTAGAGATACAGGGGCCGGTGGCTACACCTTC
CDR3 protein: CSARDTGAGGYTF
clone size: many
D gene: TRBD1
J gene: TRBJ1-2
V gene: TRBV20-1

CDR3 DNA: TGCGCCAGCAGCTTGGGTCTAGTTGGAAGCTCCTACAATGAGCAGTTCTTC
CDR3 protein: CASSLGLVGSSYNEQFF
clone size: few
D gene: NA
J gene: TRBJ2-1
V gene: TRBV5-1

CDR3 DNA: TGTGCCATCAGGCCCGGGACTAGCGAATACAATGAGCAGTTCTTC
CDR3 protein: CAIRPGTSEYNEQFF
clone size: many
D gene: TRBD2
J gene: TRBJ2-1
V gene: TRBV10-3

CDR3 DNA: TGTGCCAGCAGCTTGGGACAGGACTATGGCTACACCTTC
CDR3 protein: CASSLGQDYGYTF
clone size: many
D gene: TRBD1
J gene: TRBJ1-2
V gene: TRBV7-2

CDR3 DNA: TGTGCCAGCAGCACCGGGACGGAGAACACCGGGGAGCTGTTTTTT
CDR3 protein: CASSTGTENTGELFF
clone size: many
D gene: NA
J gene: TRBJ2-2
V gene: TRBV5-5

CDR3 DNA: TGCAGTGCTAGCCTGGGGCCAGATACGCAGTATTTT
CDR3 protein: CSASLGPDTQYF
clone size: many
D gene: NA
J gene: TRBJ2-3
V gene: TRBV20-1

CDR3 DNA: TGCGCCAGCAGCAGCCCACCCTCGTCGTTCACCGGGGAGCTGTTTTTT
CDR3 protein: CASSSPPSSFTGELFF
clone size: many
D gene: NA
J gene: TRBJ2-2
V gene: TRBV5-1

CDR3 DNA: TGTGCCAGCAGTTTAGGACCAGATACGCAGTATTTT
CDR3 protein: CASSLGPDTQYF
clone size: many
D gene: NA
J gene: TRBJ2-3
V gene: TRBV28

CDR3 DNA: TGTGCCAGCAGCTTAGGACAGGGTGTCGACAATGAGCAGTTCTTC
CDR3 protein: CASSLGQGVDNEQFF
clone size: many
D gene: TRBD1
J gene: TRBJ2-1
V gene: TRBV7-3

CDR3 DNA: TGTGCCAGCAGTTATTTTCCCGACCTCGGGACGGACGTATATGAGCAGTTCTTC
CDR3 protein: CASSYFPDLGTDVYEQFF
clone size: few
D gene: NA
J gene: TRBJ2-1
V gene: TRBV6-2/TRBV6-3

CDR3 DNA: TGTGCCAGCAGCCGAATGGGGGATGAGCAGTTCTTC
CDR3 protein: CASSRMGDEQFF
clone size: many
D gene: NA
J gene: TRBJ2-1
V gene: TRBV7-6

CDR3 DNA: TGTGCCAGCAGTGGACAGGTAAAGGTCTACAATGAGCAGTTCTTC
CDR3 protein: CASSGQVKVYNEQFF
clone size: NA
D gene: NA
J gene: TRBJ2-1
V gene: TRBV6-1

CDR3 DNA: TGTGCCAGCAGCCTCGCTTCAGGGGCAGATACGCAGTATTTT
CDR3 protein: CASSLASGADTQYF
clone size: few
D gene: NA
J gene: TRBJ2-3
V gene: TRBV12-3/TRBV12-4

CDR3 DNA: TGTGCCAGCAGCACCCGACAGGGGGCAGGGGAGACCCAGTACTTC
CDR3 protein: CASSTRQGAGETQYF
clone size: NA
D gene: TRBD1
J gene: TRBJ2-5
V gene: TRBV7-6

CDR3 DNA: TGTGCCAGCTCACCATCTCCACGGTCGTCCTACGAGCAGTACTTC
CDR3 protein: CASSPSPRSSYEQYF
clone size: NA
D gene: NA
J gene: TRBJ2-7
V gene: TRBV18

CDR3 DNA: TGTGCCAGCAGCGACGGACAGGGCTTTGCCTACGAGCAGTACTTC
CDR3 protein: CASSDGQGFAYEQYF
clone size: many
D gene: TRBD1
J gene: TRBJ2-7
V gene: TRBV9

CDR3 DNA: TGCGCCAGCAGCCACAGGACACGGCGTGGCGAGCAGTACTTC
CDR3 protein: CASSHRTRRGEQYF
clone size: many
D gene: NA
J gene: TRBJ2-7
V gene: TRBV5-1

CDR3 DNA: TGTGCCAGCAGCAGGGGGGGCAGGGACGAGCAGTACTTC
CDR3 protein: CASSRGGRDEQYF
clone size: many
D gene: NA
J gene: TRBJ2-7
V gene: TRBV7-9

CDR3 DNA: TGTGCCAGCAGCTTAACGGCTCGGGCGCTCAGCTACTACACAGATACGCAGTATTTT
CDR3 protein: CASSLTARALSYYTDTQYF
clone size: NA
D gene: NA
J gene: TRBJ2-3
V gene: TRBV11-2

CDR3 DNA: TGTGCCAGCAGCAAACAGGGGGCGCAGAACACTGAAGCTTTCTTT
CDR3 protein: CASSKQGAQNTEAFF
clone size: few
D gene: TRBD1
J gene: TRBJ1-1
V gene: TRBV7-9

CDR3 DNA: TGTGCCAGCAGCTTTCAAACGTCCCGCAATGAGCAGTTCTTC
CDR3 protein: CASSFQTSRNEQFF
clone size: NA
D gene: NA
J gene: TRBJ2-1
V gene: TRBV7-9

CDR3 DNA: TGTGCCAGCAGCCGTGGACGACTCTCTGGGGCCAACGTCCTGACTTTC
CDR3 protein: CASSRGRLSGANVLTF
clone size: many
D gene: NA
J gene: TRBJ2-6
V gene: TRBV11-2